This T cell receptor beta chain was documented in a study of T cell responses to AZD1222 COVID-19 vaccine. TCRdb keeps only in-frame clones here, not all; method: immunoSEQ multiplex PCR. The sample lists 100,000 to 120,000 clones, 80% to 95% seen once, with about 7.8% in the top ten. Germline CDR1 and CDR2: MGHRA and YSYEKL. Trimming took off 4 bases at V and 3 bases at J, with 12 bases between the two ends. The CDR3 has 15 residues. This specimen consisted of peripheral blood, obtained on day 0 of AZD1222 vaccination. J is TRBJ2-2 and V is TRBV4-1; D uncertain. The TCR comes from an adult in good health. The CDR3 DNA reads TGCGCCAGCAGCCCCCTAGAACGGGACACCGGGGAGCTGTTTTTT. Encoded protein: CASSPLERDTGELFF.